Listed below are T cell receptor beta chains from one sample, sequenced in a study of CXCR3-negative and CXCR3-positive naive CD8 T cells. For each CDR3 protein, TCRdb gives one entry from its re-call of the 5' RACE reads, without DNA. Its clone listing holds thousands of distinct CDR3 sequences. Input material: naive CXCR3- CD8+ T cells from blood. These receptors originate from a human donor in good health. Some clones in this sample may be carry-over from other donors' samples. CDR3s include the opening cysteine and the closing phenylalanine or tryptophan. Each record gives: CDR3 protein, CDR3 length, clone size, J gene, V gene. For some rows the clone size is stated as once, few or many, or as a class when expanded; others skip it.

CDR3aa: CASSGPGNEQFF
len: 12
abundance: .
j_gene: TRBJ2-1
v_gene: TRBV9

CDR3aa: CATSDGTGSYNEQFF
len: 15
abundance: medium-sized
j_gene: TRBJ2-1
v_gene: TRBV24-1

CDR3aa: CASSYSTDRDTIRSGELFF
len: 19
abundance: medium-sized
j_gene: TRBJ2-2
v_gene: TRBV6-6

CDR3aa: CSARDQGQLYGYTF
len: 14
abundance: medium-sized
j_gene: TRBJ1-2
v_gene: TRBV20-1

CDR3aa: CAISNVDTPHEQFF
len: 14
abundance: medium-sized
j_gene: TRBJ2-1
v_gene: TRBV10-3

CDR3aa: CASSQEVGGRNEQFF
len: 15
abundance: .
j_gene: TRBJ2-1
v_gene: TRBV4-2

CDR3aa: CSVVDRGQETQYF
len: 13
abundance: .
j_gene: TRBJ2-5
v_gene: TRBV29-1

CDR3aa: CASSLGENYGYTF
len: 13
abundance: .
j_gene: TRBJ1-2
v_gene: TRBV12-3/TRBV12-4

CDR3aa: CASSLNTEAFF
len: 11
abundance: .
j_gene: TRBJ1-1
v_gene: TRBV7-9

CDR3aa: CASSHDREIYEQYF
len: 14
abundance: medium-sized
j_gene: TRBJ2-7
v_gene: TRBV7-2

CDR3aa: CSVHEQNTEAFF
len: 12
abundance: medium-sized
j_gene: TRBJ1-1
v_gene: TRBV29-1

CDR3aa: CASSPEISTDTQYF
len: 14
abundance: medium-sized
j_gene: TRBJ2-3
v_gene: TRBV11-2

CDR3aa: CASSLVGSGELFF
len: 13
abundance: .
j_gene: TRBJ2-2
v_gene: TRBV6-2/TRBV6-3

CDR3aa: CSVAVALRDRGVTGANVLTF
len: 20
abundance: .
j_gene: TRBJ2-6
v_gene: TRBV29-1

CDR3aa: CSAVTSGGAVDTQYF
len: 15
abundance: medium-sized
j_gene: TRBJ2-3
v_gene: TRBV20-1

CDR3aa: CASSFPQGLAGVPSEQFF
len: 18
abundance: medium-sized
j_gene: TRBJ2-1
v_gene: TRBV12-3/TRBV12-4

CDR3aa: CAWSPGTYTEAFF
len: 13
abundance: .
j_gene: TRBJ1-1
v_gene: TRBV30

CDR3aa: CASSPSFRGSYNEQFF
len: 16
abundance: medium-sized
j_gene: TRBJ2-1
v_gene: TRBV12-3/TRBV12-4

CDR3aa: CSVQGGTEAFF
len: 11
abundance: .
j_gene: TRBJ1-1
v_gene: TRBV29-1

CDR3aa: CASSEGTGAPGYTF
len: 14
abundance: medium-sized
j_gene: TRBJ1-2
v_gene: TRBV2

CDR3aa: CAISGGGIYNEQFF
len: 14
abundance: medium-sized
j_gene: TRBJ2-1
v_gene: TRBV10-3

CDR3aa: CASSLSRGGTDTQYF
len: 15
abundance: .
j_gene: TRBJ2-3
v_gene: TRBV7-3

CDR3aa: CAWRNNGIEAFF
len: 12
abundance: medium-sized
j_gene: TRBJ1-1
v_gene: TRBV30

CDR3aa: CASPPRTGGHTGELFF
len: 16
abundance: .
j_gene: TRBJ2-2
v_gene: TRBV18

CDR3aa: CATSRDNRDDTQYF
len: 14
abundance: medium-sized
j_gene: TRBJ2-3
v_gene: TRBV15

CDR3aa: CASSQDTRLAGRDTQYF
len: 17
abundance: medium-sized
j_gene: TRBJ2-3
v_gene: TRBV4-3

CDR3aa: CASSWLAGSETQYF
len: 14
abundance: .
j_gene: TRBJ2-5
v_gene: TRBV6-5

CDR3aa: CASTWNYGYTF
len: 11
abundance: .
j_gene: TRBJ1-2
v_gene: TRBV19

CDR3aa: CASSLKMTGFGQETQYF
len: 17
abundance: medium-sized
j_gene: TRBJ2-5
v_gene: TRBV21-1

CDR3aa: CASSAGQTLNTEAFF
len: 15
abundance: .
j_gene: TRBJ1-1
v_gene: TRBV19